The subject of this entry is one TCR beta chain. This specimen belongs to a study of control samples from healthy donors and cancer patients. The ends were cut back, 3 bases at V and 8 bases at J, with 5 bases in the middle. The CDR3 totals 12 residues. Assay: immunoSEQ multiplex PCR; the TCRdb copy retains only in-frame clones and omits some. The profile covers about 47,000 clones, with roughly 80% appearing a single time and around 10% taken by the ten largest. Material for sequencing was blood. The chain carries TRBV12-3 or TRBV12-4 and TRBJ1-6; unclear D gene. The sequence was collected from a man aged 70 or older in good health. The CDR3 region is CASSFGDSPLHF. CDR3 nucleotides: TGTGCCAGCAGTTTTGGTGATTCACCCCTCCACTTT.